A selection of T cell receptor beta chains follows, all from one sample in a study of cytomegalovirus exposure and HLA in healthy donors. Only in-frame clones appear in the TCRdb table, and some are missing; sequencing was by immunoSEQ multiplex PCR. The sample has around 97,000 clones, roughly 79% seen once. Material for sequencing was PBMCs. The receptors were gathered from a man aged 45-65 years in good health and CMV-seropositive. Each CDR3 is given with its conserved first and last residue. The order of the fields is D gene, V gene, J gene, clone size, CDR3 DNA, CDR3 protein. The D gene is left open where the match is weak. Clone sizes are given selectively: once, few, many, or a class where the clone is expanded.

TRBD2	TRBV5-1	TRBJ2-1	once	TGCGCCAGCAGCATGTTCCCGGCGGGAGGGCCCTACAATGAGCAGTTCTTC	CASSMFPAGGPYNEQFF
NA	TRBV12-2	TRBJ2-3	once	TGTGCAAGTCGCTTAGCGGGACTAGCGAGCCGACCTAGCACAGATACGCAGTATTTT	CASRLAGLASRPSTDTQYF
TRBD2	TRBV27	TRBJ2-3	NA	TGTGCCAGCAGTCCACGGTTGGGAGTAGCGGGAGCTAGCACAGATACGCAGTATTTT	CASSPRLGVAGASTDTQYF
NA	TRBV7-3	TRBJ2-3	NA	TGTGCCAGCAGCCCACAGACAGCCACAGATACGCAGTATTTT	CASSPQTATDTQYF
TRBD2	TRBV5-1	TRBJ2-7	few	TGCGCCAGCAGCTTGGTACCGACTAGCGGGAACTACGAGCAGTACTTC	CASSLVPTSGNYEQYF
TRBD2	TRBV10-1	TRBJ2-7	NA	TGCGCCAGCAGTGGGTCAGGCGGGAGGGACTACGAGCAGTACTTC	CASSGSGGRDYEQYF
TRBD1	TRBV6-5	TRBJ1-5	NA	TGTGCCAGCAAGGACAGGGGCAATCAGCCCCAGCATTTT	CASKDRGNQPQHF
NA	TRBV9	TRBJ2-5	NA	TGTGCCAGCAGCGGCGGAAGGGGCCAAGAGACCCAGTACTTC	CASSGGRGQETQYF
TRBD2	TRBV7-2	TRBJ2-7	NA	TGTGCCAGCAGTCTACTAGCGGGACTCGACGAGCAGTACTTC	CASSLLAGLDEQYF
TRBD1	TRBV12-5	TRBJ2-5	NA	TGTGCTAGTGGTCGGGGGGGACAGGGGCGGCAGACCCAGTACTTC	CASGRGGQGRQTQYF
NA	TRBV6-5	TRBJ1-1	NA	TGTGCCAGCAGTGAAGCGAGGAGGACTGAAGCTTTCTTT	CASSEARRTEAFF
NA	TRBV10-1	TRBJ1-5	NA	TGCGCCACCACCGGGGGGAAAAATGGCTTCAATCAGCCCCAGCATTTT	CATTGGKNGFNQPQHF
NA	TRBV5-8	TRBJ1-6	NA	TGTGCCAGCAGCACCACAGGTTATAATTCACCCCTCCACTTT	CASSTTGYNSPLHF
TRBD1	TRBV28	TRBJ2-7	NA	TGTGCCAGCAGTTCCTACAGGGGCACCTACGAGCAGTACTTC	CASSSYRGTYEQYF
TRBD2	TRBV29-1	TRBJ2-7	once	TGCAGCGTTCGTCTCGCGGGAGTCTACGAGCAGTACTTC	CSVRLAGVYEQYF
NA	TRBV27	TRBJ2-1	NA	TGTGCCAGCAGGGAGAGCTCCTACAATGAGCAGTTCTTC	CASRESSYNEQFF
NA	TRBV10-3	TRBJ2-5	NA	TGTGCCATCAGAGCCGACAGTCAAGAGACCCAGTACTTC	CAIRADSQETQYF
NA	TRBV29-1	TRBJ2-5	NA	TGCAGCGTTGGGTCGCCCGAGAAGACCCAGTACTTC	CSVGSPEKTQYF
TRBD1	TRBV10-3	TRBJ2-2	NA	TGTGCCATCAGCGGACAGGTTCGGACCGGGGAGCTGTTTTTT	CAISGQVRTGELFF
TRBD2	TRBV7-3	TRBJ2-7	NA	TGTGCCAGCAGCTTAGCGGGGGGGGAGCAGTACTTC	CASSLAGGEQYF
NA	TRBV28	TRBJ2-1	NA	TGTGCCAGCACAGGGCTTGGGCAGTTCTTC	CASTGLGQFF
NA	TRBV2	TRBJ1-5	NA	TGTGCCAGCAGTGAAGCGCGGGGGGGAGGCAATCAGCCCCAGCATTTT	CASSEARGGGNQPQHF
NA	TRBV6-5	TRBJ1-5	few	TGTGCCAGCAGGCCGACCGGGTATCAGCCCCAGCATTTT	CASRPTGYQPQHF
NA	TRBV2	TRBJ1-1	NA	TGTGCCAGCAGCAACAGATATGAAGCTTTCTTT	CASSNRYEAFF
NA	TRBV11-2	TRBJ2-3	NA	TGTGCCAGCAGCTTAGCGGGAAAAAGCACAGATACGCAGTATTTT	CASSLAGKSTDTQYF
TRBD1	TRBV5-4	TRBJ2-7	once	TGTGCCAGCAGCGCCGGGACAGGGGAATCCTACGAGCAGTACTTC	CASSAGTGESYEQYF
NA	TRBV6-6	TRBJ2-4	NA	TGTGCCAGCAGTGCGACTTCAAACATTCAGTACTTC	CASSATSNIQYF
TRBD2	TRBV10-1	TRBJ2-1	few	TGCGCCAGCAGTAGCGGGGGATCCTCCTACAATGAGCAGTTCTTC	CASSSGGSSYNEQFF
TRBD1	TRBV5-5	TRBJ1-2	NA	TGTGCCAGCAGCTTGCGAATCGGGACAGCCCCCTCGTTTGGTGGCTACACCTTC	CASSLRIGTAPSFGGYTF
NA	TRBV21-1	TRBJ2-6	NA	TGTGCCAGCAACGCCGAGACAGGGGGCTCTGGGGCCAACGTCCTGACTTTC	CASNAETGGSGANVLTF
NA	TRBV5-6	TRBJ1-1	few	TGTGCCAGCAGCTTGGGAGCCCGACCGGGGGACACTGAAGCTTTCTTT	CASSLGARPGDTEAFF
TRBD2	TRBV19	TRBJ2-3	NA	TGTGCCAGTAGTATAGGCGGGAGGAGCACAGATACGCAGTATTTT	CASSIGGRSTDTQYF
TRBD1	TRBV7-9	TRBJ2-1	NA	TGTGCCAGCAGCTCGAATACAGGGGGCAATGAGCAGTTCTTC	CASSSNTGGNEQFF
TRBD1	TRBV28	TRBJ2-6	NA	TGTGCCAGCAGCCGACAGGGCTTTCCTGGGGCCAACGTCCTGACTTTC	CASSRQGFPGANVLTF
TRBD1	TRBV5-1	TRBJ2-7	NA	TGCGCCAGCAGCCTTGACAGGGTCTACGAGCAGTACTTC	CASSLDRVYEQYF
NA	TRBV25-1	TRBJ1-1	NA	TGTGCCAGCAGTGGTAATGCGCAAGCTTTCTTT	CASSGNAQAFF
TRBD2	TRBV7-7	TRBJ2-7	NA	TGTGCCAGCAGCCCGACTAGCGGGAGCTACGAGCAGTACTTC	CASSPTSGSYEQYF
NA	TRBV27	TRBJ2-3	NA	TGTGCCAGCAGTTTGCGCAGATCAGGGGCAGATACGCAGTATTTT	CASSLRRSGADTQYF
NA	TRBV11-2	TRBJ1-5	NA	TGTGCCAGCAGCTTTGGCGGGGCTCATCAGCCCCAGCATTTT	CASSFGGAHQPQHF
TRBD1	TRBV19	TRBJ2-1	few	TGTGCCAGTAGTATAACTATGGGGACAGGGGGCAATGAGCAGTTCTTC	CASSITMGTGGNEQFF